This T cell receptor (beta chain) was captured in a study of tumor and adjacent non-tumor tissue in lung cancer. Notes on the study in general: In normal lung, the top 100 clones were significantly more dominant than in tumor.

On this clonotype itself: What it binds is not known. Compared with germline, one end of the junction differs, possibly owing to a read error.

Three rounds of nested PCR, following a modified ARM-PCR protocol, produced the TCRbeta library. TCRdb used MiXCR to reprocess the multiplex PCR reads, holding one entry per CDR3 protein. Of 47,000 or so distinct CDR3 sequences listed, roughly two thirds are singletons. The CDR3 contains 15 residues. Looked up from germline, CDR1 is MNHNY and CDR2 is SVGAGI (reference sequence). The template was RNA from unsorted bulk tissue. Distant lung tissue was collected more than 3 cm away from the tumor edge. The clonotype originates from a woman aged 70-85 years with non-small cell lung cancer. This chain uses TRBV6-6 with TRBJ2-7; 7 bases fit TRBD1. The sample consisted of distant non-tumor lung tissue. CDR3 bases: TGTGCCAGCAGTTACCCCGACAGGGCGGTATTCGAGCAGCACTTC. Protein: CASSYPDRAVFEQHF.